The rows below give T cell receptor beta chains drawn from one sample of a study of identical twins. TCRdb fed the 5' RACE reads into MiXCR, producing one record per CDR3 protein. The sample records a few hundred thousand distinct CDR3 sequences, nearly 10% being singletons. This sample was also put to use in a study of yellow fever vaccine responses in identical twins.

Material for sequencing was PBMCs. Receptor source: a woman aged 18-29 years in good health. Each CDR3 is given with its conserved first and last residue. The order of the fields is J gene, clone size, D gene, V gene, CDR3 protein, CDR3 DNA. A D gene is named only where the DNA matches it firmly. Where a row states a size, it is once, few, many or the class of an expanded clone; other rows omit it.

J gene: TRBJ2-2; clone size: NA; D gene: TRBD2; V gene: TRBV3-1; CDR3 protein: CASSQERLAGLPNTGELFF; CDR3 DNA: TGTGCCAGCAGCCAAGAGAGGCTAGCGGGCCTACCGAACACCGGGGAGCTGTTTTTT
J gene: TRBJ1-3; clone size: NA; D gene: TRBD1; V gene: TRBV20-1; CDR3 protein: CSATTSDRGGNTIYF; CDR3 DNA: TGCAGTGCTACGACTTCTGACAGGGGGGGAAACACCATATATTTT
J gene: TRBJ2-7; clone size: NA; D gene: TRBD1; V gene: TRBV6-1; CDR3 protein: CATGQGKGYEQYF; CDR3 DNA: TGTGCCACCGGACAGGGGAAGGGGTACGAGCAGTACTTC
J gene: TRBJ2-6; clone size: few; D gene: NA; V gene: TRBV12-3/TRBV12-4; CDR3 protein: CASSWGASGANVLTF; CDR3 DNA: TGTGCCAGCAGTTGGGGCGCCTCTGGGGCCAACGTCCTGACTTTC
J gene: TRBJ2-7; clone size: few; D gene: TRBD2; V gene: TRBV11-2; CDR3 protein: CASRAAGTSGRKYEQYF; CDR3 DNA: TGTGCCAGCAGGGCTGCCGGGACTAGCGGGAGGAAGTACGAGCAGTACTTC
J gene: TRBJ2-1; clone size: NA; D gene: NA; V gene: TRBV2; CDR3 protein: CASSVSGDGGNEQFF; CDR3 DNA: TGTGCCAGCAGTGTTTCCGGAGATGGGGGGAATGAGCAGTTCTTC
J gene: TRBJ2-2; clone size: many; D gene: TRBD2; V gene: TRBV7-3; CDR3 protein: CASSSPGLAGSGELFF; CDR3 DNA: TGTGCCAGCAGCTCACCGGGACTAGCGGGGTCCGGGGAGCTGTTTTTT
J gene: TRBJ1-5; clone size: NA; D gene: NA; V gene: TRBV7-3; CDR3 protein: CASSLRQYSNQPQHF; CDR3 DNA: TGTGCCAGCAGCTTAAGACAGTATAGCAATCAGCCCCAGCATTTT
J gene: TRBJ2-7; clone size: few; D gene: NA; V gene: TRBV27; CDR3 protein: CASRAGDRAYEQYF; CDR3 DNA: TGTGCCAGCAGAGCGGGAGACAGGGCCTACGAGCAGTACTTC
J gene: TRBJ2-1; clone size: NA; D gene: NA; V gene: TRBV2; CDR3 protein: CASSPGPKRNEQFF; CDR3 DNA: TGTGCCAGCAGTCCGGGCCCAAAACGCAATGAGCAGTTCTTC
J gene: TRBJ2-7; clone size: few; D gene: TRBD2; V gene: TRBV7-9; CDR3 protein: CASSSNLRLAGALEQYF; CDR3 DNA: TGTGCCAGCAGCAGTAATTTGAGACTAGCGGGAGCTCTCGAGCAGTACTTC
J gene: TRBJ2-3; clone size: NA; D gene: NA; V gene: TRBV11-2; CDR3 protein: CASSMLTGTNTDTQYF; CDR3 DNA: TGTGCCAGCAGCATGCTCACAGGTACCAACACAGATACGCAGTATTTT
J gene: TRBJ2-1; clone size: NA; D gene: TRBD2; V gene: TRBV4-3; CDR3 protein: CASSQDRIAGANEQFF; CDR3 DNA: TGCGCCAGCAGCCAAGATCGGATAGCGGGAGCGAATGAGCAGTTCTTC
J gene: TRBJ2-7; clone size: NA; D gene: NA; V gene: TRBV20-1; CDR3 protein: CSARDTGEAPYEQYF; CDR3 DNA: TGCAGTGCTAGAGATACGGGGGAGGCCCCCTACGAGCAGTACTTC
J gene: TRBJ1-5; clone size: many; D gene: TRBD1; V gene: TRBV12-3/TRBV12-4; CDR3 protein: CASNLQGIEQPQHF; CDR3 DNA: TGTGCCAGCAACCTACAGGGGATCGAACAGCCCCAGCATTTT
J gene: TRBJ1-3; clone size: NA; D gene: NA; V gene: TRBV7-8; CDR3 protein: CASSLDLSYSGNTIYF; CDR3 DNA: TGTGCCAGCAGCTTAGATTTGTCCTACTCTGGAAACACCATATATTTT
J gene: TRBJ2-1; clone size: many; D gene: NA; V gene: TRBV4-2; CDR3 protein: CASSDMDTYNEQFF; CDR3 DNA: TGTGCCAGCAGCGATATGGACACCTACAATGAGCAGTTCTTC
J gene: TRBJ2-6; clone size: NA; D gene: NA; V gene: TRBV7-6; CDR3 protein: CASSLALFGGLGSGANVLTF; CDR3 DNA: TGTGCCAGCAGCTTAGCACTATTCGGGGGGCTGGGCTCTGGGGCCAACGTCCTGACTTTC
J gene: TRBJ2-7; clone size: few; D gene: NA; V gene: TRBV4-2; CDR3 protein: CASSQVAEGYEQYF; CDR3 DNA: TGTGCCAGCAGCCAAGTGGCCGAGGGCTACGAGCAGTACTTC
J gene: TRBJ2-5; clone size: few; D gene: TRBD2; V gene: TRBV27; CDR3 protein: CASSLLTSGNVGETQYF; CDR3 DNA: TGTGCCAGCAGTTTACTTACTAGCGGGAACGTGGGAGAGACCCAGTACTTC
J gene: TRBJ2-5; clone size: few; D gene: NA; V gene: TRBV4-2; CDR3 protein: CASSQGGEGVQETQYF; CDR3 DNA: TGTGCCAGCAGCCAAGGCGGGGAGGGGGTCCAAGAGACCCAGTACTTC
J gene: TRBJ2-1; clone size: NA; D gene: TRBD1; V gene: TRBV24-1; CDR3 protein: CATSDLETGGSSYNEQFF; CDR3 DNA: TGTGCCACCAGTGATTTGGAGACAGGGGGGTCTTCCTACAATGAGCAGTTCTTC
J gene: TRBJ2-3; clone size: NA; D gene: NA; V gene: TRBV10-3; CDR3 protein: CAIRPSSSYLRTDTQYF; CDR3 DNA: TGTGCCATCAGACCTTCATCTAGCTATCTACGCACAGATACGCAGTATTTT
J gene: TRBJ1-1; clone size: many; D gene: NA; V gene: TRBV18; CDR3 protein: CASSPLNTEAFF; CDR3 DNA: TGTGCCAGCTCACCATTGAACACTGAAGCTTTCTTT
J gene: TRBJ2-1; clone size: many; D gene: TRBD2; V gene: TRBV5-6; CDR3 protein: CASSVRSGGLYNEQFF; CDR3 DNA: TGTGCCAGCAGCGTTCGGAGCGGGGGCCTTTACAATGAGCAGTTCTTC